This T cell receptor (beta chain) was found in a study of blood T cell repertoires in COVID-19. The CDR3 spans 14 residues. CDR1 and CDR2 (germline): MGHRA, YSYEKL. Losses at the gene ends were 4 bases for V and 5 bases for J; bases not matched to a gene: 6. Enrolment of Seattle patients took place during active infection, and they were followed longitudinally. The repertoire was sequenced with immunoSEQ multiplex PCR; TCRdb's copy has only in-frame clones and lacks some. Found here are approximately 500,000 clones, 85% to 90% of them singletons; the top ten hold about 8.2%. The rearrangement uses TRBV4-1 and TRBJ2-5; 8 positions match TRBD1. The sample comprised peripheral blood. The TCR originated in a woman between 50 and 59 years old with COVID-19, enrolled during active disease. The CDR3 DNA follows: TGCGCCAGCAGCCCGACAGGGGTACGGGAGACCCAGTACTTC. It is translated as CASSPTGVRETQYF.